These 26 T cell receptor beta chains share one sample of origin, sequenced in a study of CD8+ T cells in alopecia areata. It was cDNA, reverse transcribed from extracted RNA, that served as the sequencing template. Sequencing was performed with immunoSEQ multiplex PCR; in TCRdb, only in-frame clones are kept and a portion is missing. The table lists roughly 150,000 clones, approximately 56% of them singletons, with 36% in the top ten. Sequencing was performed on CD8+ T cells sorted from blood. The receptors were gathered from a human donor in good health.

V and J are TRBV27 and TRBJ2-1, with 14 bases fitting TRBD2. With 6 bases clipped from V and 7 bases from J, the junction kept 5 bases outside the gene matches. CDR1 and CDR2 (germline): MNHEY, SMNVEV (reference sequence). The CDR3 is made up of 15 amino acids. The CDR3 loop is CASSPGLAGGNEQFF. CDR3 nucleotides: TGTGCCAGCAGCCCCGGACTAGCGGGAGGAAATGAGCAGTTCTTC.

J is TRBJ2-5 and V is TRBV4-1, with D unresolved. The germline V and J ends were trimmed by 0 bases and 5 bases, with 7 bases remaining between them. Germline V CDR1 and CDR2: MGHRA, YSYEKL. The CDR3 has 13 residues. Here the CDR3 reads CASSQEGRETQYF. Written as DNA, the CDR3 is TGCGCCAGCAGCCAAGAAGGAAGGGAGACCCAGTACTTC.

J is TRBJ2-7 and V is TRBV7-8; D not certain. From germline, CDR1 is SGHVS and CDR2 FQNEAQ. CDR3 length equals 15 residues. V was pared by 3 bases and J by 3 bases, with 15 bases between. CDR3: CASSLAPDGDYEQYF. The DNA of the CDR3 is TGTGCCAGCAGCTTGGCCCCGGACGGCGACTACGAGCAGTACTTC.

The rearrangement links TRBV27 to TRBJ2-7; TRBD2 agrees at 13 bases. This CDR3 region has 15 residues. V dropped 5 bases and J dropped 3; count of bases not matched to a gene: 4. Germline lookup yields CDR1 MNHEY and CDR2 SMNVEV (reference sequence). CDR3 protein: CASSPGTSGVYEQYF. DNA for the CDR3: TGTGCCAGCAGTCCGGGGACTAGCGGGGTCTACGAGCAGTACTTC.

A few counts support this clone. This chain joins TRBV6-1 and TRBJ2-3; TRBD2 agrees at 7 bases. Trimming removed 1 base from V and 2 bases from J; junction bases left unmatched: 3. The CDR3 contains 15 residues. Germline V gives CDR1 MNHNS, CDR2 SASEGT. The CDR3 sequence is CASSEGLADTDTQYF. CDR3 nucleotide sequence: TGTGCCAGCAGTGAAGGGCTAGCGGACACAGATACGCAGTATTTT.

There are a few counts of this clone. V and J are TRBV7-9 and TRBJ2-1; D might be TRBD2 (6 bases). From germline, CDR1 is SEHNR and CDR2 FQNEAQ (reference sequence). V was clipped by 5 bases and J by 4 bases, with 9 bases between them. This CDR3 is built from 13 residues. The CDR3 bases are TGTGCCAGCAGCCTCGGGAGATACAATGAGCAGTTCTTC. As protein: CASSLGRYNEQFF.

In nucleotides, the CDR3 is TGCAGCGTTCGCAGGGACGAGACCCAGTACTTC. Encoded protein: CSVRRDETQYF. This chain connects TRBV29-1 to TRBJ2-5; D possibly matches TRBD1 or TRBD2 (5 bases each). V dropped 5 bases and J dropped 5 bases, with 9 bases sitting between them. Germline values: CDR1 SQVTM, CDR2 ANQGSEA. The CDR3 has 11 residues. Full variable domain (remainder filled in from reference TRBV29-1 and TRBJ2-5): SAVISQKPSRDICQRGTSLTIQCQVDSQVTMMFWYRQQPGQSLTLIATANQGSEATYESGFVIDKFPISRPNLTFSTLTVSNMSPEDSSIYLCSVRRDETQYFGPGTRLLVL.

J is TRBJ2-1 and V is TRBV27; TRBD1 matches at 7 bases. Per germline, CDR1 MNHEY and CDR2 SMNVEV (reference sequence). The CDR3 covers 15 residues. The trim removed 4 bases at V and 0 bases at J, leaving 3 bases unmatched. The CDR3 here is CASSSGGSSYNEQFF. For the CDR3, the DNA is TGTGCCAGCAGTTCAGGGGGAAGCTCCTACAATGAGCAGTTCTTC.

J is TRBJ2-6 and V is TRBV29-1, with 11 bases matching TRBD1. The CDR3 has 18 amino acids. Germline V gives CDR1 SQVTM, CDR2 ANQGSEA. V trimming: 7 bases; J trimming: 0 bases; junction bases outside the gene matches: 11. CDR3 bases: TGCAGCGCCAGGATCCGGGACAGGGGGTTCTCTGGGGCCAACGTCCTGACTTTC. Translation: CSARIRDRGFSGANVLTF. Variable domain in full (rest from reference TRBV29-1 and TRBJ2-6): SAVISQKPSRDICQRGTSLTIQCQVDSQVTMMFWYRQQPGQSLTLIATANQGSEATYESGFVIDKFPISRPNLTFSTLTVSNMSPEDSSIYLCSARIRDRGFSGANVLTFGAGSRLTVL.

The V call is TRBV2, the J call TRBJ2-1, with TRBD2 identical over 8 bases. There are 14 residues in the CDR3. From germline, CDR1 is SNHLY and CDR2 FYNNEI. Trimming removed 5 bases from V and 4 bases from J; junction bases left unmatched: 4. The CDR3 nucleotides read TGTGCCAGCAGTTGGCGGGAGGCATACAATGAGCAGTTCTTC. Translation: CASSWREAYNEQFF.

This sequence joins TRBV7-9 and TRBJ1-1; D possibly corresponds to TRBD1 (6 bases). Deletions cut 1 base from V and 4 bases from J, with 10 bases between. The germline V gene encodes CDR1 SEHNR and CDR2 FQNEAQ (reference sequence). The CDR3 consists of 14 residues. CDR3 protein: CASSLVGGGTEAFF. The DNA for the CDR3 is TGTGCCAGCAGCTTAGTCGGAGGGGGCACTGAAGCTTTCTTT.

The chain combines TRBV5-1 with TRBJ2-7; possibly TRBD1 or TRBD2 for D (6 bases each). The CDR3 loop spans 16 amino acids. V shed 6 bases and J shed 3 bases, with 22 bases lying between them. CDR1 and CDR2 from the germline V gene are SGHRS and YFSETQ. DNA for the CDR3: TGCGCCAGCACCTCGGTGGGGGGCGGATTTGACTACGAGCAGTACTTC. As protein: CASTSVGGGFDYEQYF.

The genes are TRBV7-9 and TRBJ2-7; possible D gene TRBD2, 6 bases. Germline values: CDR1 SEHNR, CDR2 FQNEAQ (reference sequence). Deletions cut 2 bases from V and 5 bases from J, with 7 bases between. The CDR3 extends over 12 amino acids. In DNA form, the CDR3 reads TGTGCCAGCAGCTTATGGGGGGACGAGCAGTACTTC. It codes for CASSLWGDEQYF.

The gene calls are TRBV20-1 and TRBJ1-2; the D is unclear. V shed 1 base and J shed 7 bases, with 7 bases lying between them. Germline V lookup: CDR1 DFQATT, CDR2 SNEGSKA (reference sequence). The length of the CDR3 is 11 residues. CDR3 nucleotide sequence: TGCAGTGCTAGAGGCCTCGCTGGCTACACCTTC. This sequence encodes CSARGLAGYTF.

The chain employs TRBV11-2 and TRBJ2-7; TRBD2 agrees at 7 bases. J lost 5 bases, V lost 0 bases, and 10 bases had no gene match. Germline CDR1 SGHAT, CDR2 FQNNGV. The CDR3 runs to 16 residues. The CDR3 coding sequence is TGTGCCAGCAGCTTAGAACTTGCGGGAGCCGGTGACGAGCAGTACTTC. Its translation is CASSLELAGAGDEQYF.

The rearrangement joins TRBV4-1 to TRBJ1-5; D might be TRBD1 (6 bases). The germline V gene encodes CDR1 MGHRA and CDR2 YSYEKL. The CDR3 covers 18 residues. Trimming stripped 0 bases from V and 5 bases from J, with 20 bases between. CDR3 region: CASSQEGGHPTTDQPQHF. The CDR3 DNA is TGCGCCAGCAGCCAAGAAGGGGGACACCCTACAACGGATCAGCCCCAGCATTTT.

The rearrangement links TRBV29-1 to TRBJ2-7, with 11 bases matching TRBD2. Germline CDR1 and CDR2: SQVTM and ANQGSEA. CDR3 length equals 15 residues. J lost 5 bases, V lost 0 bases, and 6 bases had no gene match. The CDR3 DNA is TGCAGCGTTGAAGAGGTAGCGGGAGGGCCCGACGAGCAGTACTTC. Its protein product is CSVEEVAGGPDEQYF.

The V call is TRBV27, the J call TRBJ1-2, with D uncertain. V gave up 4 bases and J gave up 2 bases, with 14 bases separating them. CDR1 is MNHEY, CDR2 SMNVEV, per germline (reference sequence). This CDR3 has 15 residues. The CDR3 DNA follows: TGTGCCAGCAGTTCCGCGAGCAGTAGGAACTATGGCTACACCTTC. This encodes CASSSASSRNYGYTF.

There are a few counts of this clone. The CDR3 region has the DNA TGTGCCAGCAGCAACGGCAATCAGCCCCAGCATTTT. Protein: CASSNGNQPQHF. The chain combines TRBV28 with TRBJ1-5; D is unclear. CDR3 length equals 12 residues. V lost 6 bases and J lost 2, with 5 bases in between. In germline, CDR1 is MDHEN, CDR2 SYDVKM.

V gene TRBV11-2 combines with J gene TRBJ2-5; D tentatively fits TRBD1 or TRBD2 (5 bases each). The ends were cut back, 4 bases at V and 4 bases at J, with 16 bases in the middle. The CDR3 has 15 residues. Per the germline V gene, CDR1 is SGHAT and CDR2 is FQNNGV. The CDR3 protein is CASSSFQGVGETQYF. The CDR3 DNA follows: TGTGCCAGCAGCTCCTTCCAGGGAGTCGGAGAGACCCAGTACTTC.

In its sample, this clone was seen a few times. The rearrangement links TRBV29-1 to TRBJ1-2; a weak D match, TRBD1 (6 bases). Germline V lookup: CDR1 SQVTM, CDR2 ANQGSEA. The CDR3 is 15 amino acids. Trimming took off 0 bases at V and 1 base at J, with 12 bases between the two ends. CDR3 region: CSVEDPGGDNYGYTF. In nucleotides, the CDR3 is TGCAGCGTTGAAGATCCGGGGGGCGATAACTATGGCTACACCTTC.

The chain carries TRBV28 and TRBJ2-7, with D unresolved. V lost 3 bases, J lost 0 bases, and 6 bases lay in between. The CDR3 consists of 13 residues. The germline CDR1 and CDR2 sequences are MDHEN and SYDVKM. The CDR3 sequence: CASSLQVSYEQYF. The CDR3 DNA reads TGTGCCAGCAGTTTGCAGGTCTCCTACGAGCAGTACTTC.

This clone appeared a few times. The genes are TRBV27 and TRBJ1-5; D is perhaps TRBD1 (5 bases). Germline loops: CDR1 MNHEY, CDR2 SMNVEV (reference sequence). The germline V and J ends were trimmed by 11 bases and 0 bases, with 17 bases remaining between them. The CDR3 has 15 residues. The CDR3 DNA sequence: TGTGCCGGAGAGGGGACCGATTATAGCAATCAGCCCCAGCATTTT. Encoded protein: CAGEGTDYSNQPQHF.

This clone appeared a few times. The J gene is TRBJ2-7, the V gene TRBV27; D unclear. This CDR3 contains 11 residues. V was cut by 6 bases and J by 3 bases, with 6 bases left in between. CDR1 is MNHEY and CDR2 is SMNVEV in the germline V gene (reference sequence). The CDR3 coding sequence is TGTGCCAGCAGGTCTGGCTACGAGCAGTACTTC. Translation gives CASRSGYEQYF.

In its sample, this clone was seen a few times. The gene calls are TRBV5-4 and TRBJ2-1; 9 bases are a match to TRBD2. Unmatched junction bases numbered 9, after V lost 2 bases and J lost 6 bases. This CDR3 has 16 amino acids. The germline CDR1 and CDR2 sequences are SGHNT and YYREEE (reference sequence). In nucleotides, the CDR3 is TGTGCCAGCAGCTTTAAAAGACTAGCGGCCGTCAATGAGCAGTTCTTC. Protein sequence: CASSFKRLAAVNEQFF.

The chain is built from TRBV5-6 and TRBJ2-7; D is possibly TRBD2 (6 bases). This CDR3 comprises 13 residues. CDR1 is SGHDT, CDR2 YYEEEE, per germline. V gave up 6 bases and J gave up 2 bases, with 12 bases separating them. DNA for the CDR3: TGTGCCAGCACGGGGCGGGGAACCTACGAGCAGTACTTC. This sequence encodes CASTGRGTYEQYF.